This T cell receptor beta chain derives from a study of T-cell reconstitution after alpha-beta-depleted transplantation in children. Germline CDR1 is MNHEY and CDR2 is SVGEGT. Trimming shortened V by 2 bases and J by 0 bases, and 26 bases separated the two germline ends. The CDR3 length is 20 residues. Unique molecular identifiers were incorporated when the TCRbeta library was constructed. TCRdb re-called the PCR reads through MiXCR, storing one row per CDR3 protein. The table has some 350,000 distinct CDR3 sequences, approximately 10% seen once. The chain couples TRBV6-2 or TRBV6-3 to TRBJ2-7, with D possibly TRBD2 on 6 matching bases. The TCR comes from a human donor who donated a stem cell graft to a child with acute lymphoblastic leukemia. This sample comprised PBMCs from the stem cell graft donor, obtained from the stem cell graft. CDR3 sequence: CASSYGVWGEGPPSSYEQYF. CDR3 DNA sequence: TGTGCCAGCAGTTACGGGGTGTGGGGGGAAGGGCCGCCGAGCTCCTACGAGCAGTACTTC.